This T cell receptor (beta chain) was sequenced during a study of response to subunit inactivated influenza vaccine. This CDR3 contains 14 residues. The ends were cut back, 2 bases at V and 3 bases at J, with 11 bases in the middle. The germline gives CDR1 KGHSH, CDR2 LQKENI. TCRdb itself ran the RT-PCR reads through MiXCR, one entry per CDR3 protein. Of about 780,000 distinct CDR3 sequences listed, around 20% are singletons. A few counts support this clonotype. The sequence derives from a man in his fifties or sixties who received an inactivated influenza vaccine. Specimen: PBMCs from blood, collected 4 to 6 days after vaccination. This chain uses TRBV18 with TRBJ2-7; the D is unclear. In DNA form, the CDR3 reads TGTGCCAGCTCACCAGCCGGGCAGAACTACGAGCAGTACTTC. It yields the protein CASSPAGQNYEQYF.